The rows below give T cell receptor beta chains drawn from one sample of a study of blood T cell repertoires in COVID-19. The table came from immunoSEQ multiplex PCR; TCRdb's copy has only in-frame clones and leaves some out. In the table there are 210,000 or so clones, under 95% of which are singletons. Sequenced material: peripheral blood. These receptors all come from a man aged 25 to 45 with acute or convalescent COVID-19. The CDR3 runs from the conserved cysteine through the conserved F or W. Each record gives: V gene, J gene, D gene, clone size, CDR3 protein, CDR3 DNA. The D gene is left open where the match is weak. Clone size is not always given. Where it is, it says once, few, many or a class for expanded clones.

v_call: TRBV7-2
j_call: TRBJ2-3
d_call: TRBD2
clone_size: NA
cdr3_aa: CASSFHEGTSGAFRNTQYF
cdr3_nt: TGTGCCAGCAGCTTTCACGAGGGGACTAGCGGGGCTTTCAGGAATACGCAGTATTTT

v_call: TRBV2
j_call: TRBJ2-5
d_call: TRBD1
clone_size: NA
cdr3_aa: CASRGDRGRLETQYF
cdr3_nt: TGTGCCAGCAGGGGGGACAGGGGGCGCTTGGAGACCCAGTACTTC

v_call: TRBV4-1
j_call: TRBJ2-7
d_call: NA
clone_size: NA
cdr3_aa: CASSEGTEYEQYF
cdr3_nt: TGCGCCAGCAGCGAAGGCACCGAGTACGAGCAGTACTTC

v_call: TRBV9
j_call: TRBJ1-6
d_call: TRBD1
clone_size: NA
cdr3_aa: CASSVDGGGQGVSPLHF
cdr3_nt: TGTGCCAGCAGCGTAGATGGTGGGGGACAGGGCGTTTCACCCCTCCACTTT

v_call: TRBV5-1
j_call: TRBJ1-4
d_call: NA
clone_size: NA
cdr3_aa: CASSLAWQGNEKLFF
cdr3_nt: TGCGCCAGCAGCTTGGCCTGGCAGGGGAATGAAAAACTGTTTTTT

v_call: TRBV7-9
j_call: TRBJ2-7
d_call: TRBD1
clone_size: NA
cdr3_aa: CASSLTRTGAVEQYF
cdr3_nt: TGTGCCAGCAGCTTAACCAGGACAGGGGCGGTCGAGCAGTACTTC

v_call: TRBV5-1
j_call: TRBJ2-5
d_call: TRBD2
clone_size: NA
cdr3_aa: CASSLLAGGRGETQYF
cdr3_nt: TGCGCCAGCAGCCTACTAGCGGGGGGCCGTGGGGAGACCCAGTACTTC

v_call: TRBV5-4
j_call: TRBJ1-3
d_call: NA
clone_size: NA
cdr3_aa: CASSMGLPSSGNTIYF
cdr3_nt: TGTGCCAGCAGCATGGGACTCCCGAGCTCCGGAAACACCATATATTTT

v_call: TRBV14
j_call: TRBJ2-4
d_call: TRBD1
clone_size: NA
cdr3_aa: CASSQTRTGGRGAKNIQYF
cdr3_nt: TGTGCCAGCAGCCAAACCCGGACAGGGGGCCGCGGGGCCAAAAACATTCAGTACTTC

v_call: TRBV12-3/TRBV12-4
j_call: TRBJ2-7
d_call: NA
clone_size: NA
cdr3_aa: CASSTSSREQYF
cdr3_nt: TGTGCCAGCAGTACTAGCTCGCGCGAGCAGTACTTC

v_call: TRBV12-5
j_call: TRBJ1-1
d_call: NA
clone_size: NA
cdr3_aa: CASGRDSLMNTEAFF
cdr3_nt: TGTGCTAGTGGTAGGGACTCTCTAATGAACACTGAAGCTTTCTTT

v_call: TRBV13
j_call: TRBJ2-1
d_call: TRBD2
clone_size: NA
cdr3_aa: CASSSGSGDNEQFF
cdr3_nt: TGTGCCAGCAGCTCCGGTAGCGGGGACAATGAGCAGTTCTTC

v_call: TRBV7-3
j_call: TRBJ2-1
d_call: TRBD2
clone_size: NA
cdr3_aa: CASSPEGGRVQFF
cdr3_nt: TGTGCCAGCAGCCCTGAGGGCGGGAGGGTGCAGTTCTTC

v_call: TRBV1
j_call: TRBJ2-3
d_call: NA
clone_size: NA
cdr3_aa: CTSSRLRGDSGESTDTQYF
cdr3_nt: TGCACCAGCAGCCGTCTAAGAGGAGATAGCGGGGAGAGCACAGATACGCAGTATTTT

v_call: TRBV6-5
j_call: TRBJ2-5
d_call: NA
clone_size: NA
cdr3_aa: CASSRQIETQYF
cdr3_nt: TGTGCCAGCAGCAGACAGATAGAGACCCAGTACTTC

v_call: TRBV4-1
j_call: TRBJ1-5
d_call: NA
clone_size: NA
cdr3_aa: CASSQLQGQPQHF
cdr3_nt: TGCGCCAGCAGCCAGCTGCAGGGCCAGCCCCAGCATTTT

v_call: TRBV10-3
j_call: TRBJ1-2
d_call: NA
clone_size: once
cdr3_aa: CAISDMGLGGYTF
cdr3_nt: TGTGCCATCAGTGACATGGGGCTGGGAGGCTACACCTTC

v_call: TRBV27
j_call: TRBJ2-5
d_call: TRBD2
clone_size: NA
cdr3_aa: CASSPSGGAGDETQYF
cdr3_nt: TGTGCCAGCAGTCCCTCCGGGGGGGCAGGTGACGAGACCCAGTACTTC

v_call: TRBV4-1
j_call: TRBJ1-4
d_call: TRBD1
clone_size: once
cdr3_aa: CASSQEGQGREKLFF
cdr3_nt: TGCGCCAGCAGCCAAGAGGGACAGGGGCGTGAAAAACTGTTTTTT

v_call: TRBV6-1
j_call: TRBJ2-7
d_call: NA
clone_size: NA
cdr3_aa: CASSDLGLVIYYEQYF
cdr3_nt: TGTGCCAGCAGTGACCTTGGACTGGTTATTTACTACGAGCAGTACTTC